The 25 T cell receptor beta chains below all came from one sample that was sequenced in a study of neurological immune-mediated disorders (dated by TCRdb to 2018 to 2020). Library creation used 5' RACE. Sequencing took place on an Illumina HiSeq 2500. TCRdb reran the public reads through fastp at Q25 and MiXCR, keeping productive beta chains. Rows are unified per CDR3 protein, each entry keeping the most common DNA and genes. This sample comprises more than 50,000 distinct CDR3 sequences, less than 25% of them detected only once. About 4.9% of the sample goes to the ten largest clones. According to the study, the label for this sample's time point signals: technical triplicate 2. The sequenced material came from PBMCs. The receptors stem from a man between 60 and 75 years old with HTLV-1-associated myelopathy (HAM/TSP).

This clonotype occurred many times. The chain joins TRBV7-2 to TRBJ2-1; the match to TRBD2 covers 8 bases. The V and J ends lost 8 bases and 5 bases, in that order; junction bases with no gene match: 14. Germline V CDR1 and CDR2: SGHTA, FQGNSA. The length of the CDR3 is 16 residues. This chain's CDR3 is CASSRGGRTLNNEQFF. CDR3 bases: TGTGCCAGCTCAAGGGGCGGGAGGACTCTGAACAATGAGCAGTTCTTC. The entire variable domain, with the rest obtained from reference TRBV7-2 and TRBJ2-1, is as follows: GAGVSQSPSNKVTEKGKDVELRCDPISGHTALYWYRQSLGQGLEFLIYFQGNSAPDKSGLPSDRFSAERTGGSVSTLTIQRTQQEDSAVYLCASSRGGRTLNNEQFFGPGTRLTVL.

Many counts were recorded for this clonotype. The junction departs from germline at one end; a sequencing error may be responsible. The J gene is TRBJ2-2, the V gene TRBV7-2; 9 bases line up with TRBD2. The CDR3 has 15 amino acids. CDR1 and CDR2 (germline): SGHTA, FQGNSA. In DNA, the CDR3 is TGTGCCAGCAGCATAGCGGGAGAGTACACCGGGGAGCTGTTTTTT. This translates into CASSIAGEYTGELFF.

This clonotype was seen repeatedly, ten times or more. The chain has TRBV20-1 and TRBJ2-3, with 12 positions matching TRBD1. J gave up 5 bases and V 6 bases, and 9 bases lay outside the gene matches. The CDR3 totals 15 residues. Germline V gene sequence: CDR1 DFQATT, CDR2 SNEGSKA (reference sequence). Written as DNA, the CDR3 is TGCAGTGCGCCTCGCCGGGACAGGGGGCAAGATACGCAGTATTTT. This sequence encodes CSAPRRDRGQDTQYF.

This clonotype has a count of ten or more. This sequence joins TRBV5-1 and TRBJ2-1; 7 bases map to TRBD2. The CDR3 contains 16 residues. With 4 bases clipped from V and 4 bases from J, the junction kept 11 bases outside the gene matches. CDR1 is SGHRS, CDR2 YFSETQ, per germline. DNA of the CDR3: TGCGCCAGCAGCCCCCTTAGCGCGGGAGCTTACAATGAGCAGTTCTTC. Amino acids: CASSPLSAGAYNEQFF.

This clonotype has at least ten counts. This chain connects TRBV5-1 to TRBJ2-1, with 9 bases fitting TRBD2. CDR3 length: 21 amino acids. From germline, CDR1 is SGHRS and CDR2 YFSETQ. The V and J ends lost 0 bases and 4 bases, in that order; junction bases with no gene match: 20. CDR3 nucleotides: TGCGCCAGCAGCTTGGGGGGTGGTGGTTTCGGAAGCGGGAGGTCGTACAATGAGCAGTTCTTC. This translates into CASSLGGGGFGSGRSYNEQFF.

This clonotype was detected many times. This chain uses TRBV14 with TRBJ2-1; 14 positions agree with TRBD2. Trimming took 4 bases from V and 8 from J; bases not matched to a gene: 10. The CDR3 extends over 17 amino acids. The germline CDR1 and CDR2 sequences are SGHDN and FVKESK. CDR3: CASSPGLAGGTLYEQFF. In DNA, the CDR3 is TGTGCCAGCAGCCCCGGACTAGCGGGAGGCACTCTATATGAGCAGTTCTTC.

The V call is TRBV7-3, the J call TRBJ2-7, with TRBD2 matching over 7 bases. The junction had 9 bases not matched to a gene; V was cut back by 5 bases and J by 5 bases. The CDR3 is 14 amino acids. CDR1 SGHTA and CDR2 FQGTGA come from the germline V gene. The CDR3: CASSPSGARDEQYF. CDR3 bases: TGTGCCAGCAGCCCTAGCGGCGCTCGAGACGAGCAGTACTTC.

Only a few counts were recorded for this clonotype. The chain couples TRBV12-3 or TRBV12-4 to TRBJ2-2, with 13 bases identical to TRBD2. The ends lost 5 bases at V and 6 bases at J; junction bases unmatched: 3. The CDR3 sequence is 15 residues long. The CDR3 sequence: CASSPLAGGSGELFF. The CDR3 region has the DNA TGTGCCAGCAGTCCACTAGCGGGAGGGTCCGGGGAGCTGTTTTTT.

This clonotype has ten or more counts. V is TRBV4-1 and J is TRBJ2-7; TRBD2 matches at 11 bases. Germline CDR1 and CDR2: MGHRA and YSYEKL. CDR3 length equals 20 residues. The trim removed 0 bases at V and 3 bases at J, leaving 16 bases unmatched. CDR3 residues: CASSQEVRSGRALWNYEQYF. In DNA, the CDR3 is TGCGCCAGCAGCCAAGAAGTACGTAGCGGGAGGGCCCTATGGAACTACGAGCAGTACTTC.

The rearrangement uses TRBV5-6 and TRBJ2-4; D is ambiguous. The J call may be wrong; the DNA end is better matched by TRBJ2-7. Germline CDR1 SGHDT, CDR2 YYEEEE. CDR3 length: 14 residues. CDR3 amino acids: CASSRPLVSYEQYF. DNA of the CDR3: TGTGCCAGCAGCCGACCGCTAGTATCCTACGAGCAGTACTTC.

This clonotype appeared many times. The rearrangement links TRBV29-1 to TRBJ1-5; 7 nucleotides match TRBD1. The CDR3 spans 14 residues. CDR1 SQVTM and CDR2 ANQGSEA come from the germline V gene. V lost 5 bases, J lost 2 bases, and 6 bases stayed unmatched. The CDR3: CSVTGVGRNQPQHF. For the CDR3, the DNA is TGCAGCGTTACAGGGGTCGGTCGCAATCAGCCCCAGCATTTT. The whole variable domain, remainder taken from reference TRBV29-1 and TRBJ1-5, is SAVISQKPSRDICQRGTSLTIQCQVDSQVTMMFWYRQQPGQSLTLIATANQGSEATYESGFVIDKFPISRPNLTFSTLTVSNMSPEDSSIYLCSVTGVGRNQPQHFGDGTRLSIL.

This clonotype was detected ten times or more. V usage is TRBV5-1 and J usage is TRBJ2-7; weak D call: TRBD2 (5 bases). The V end lost 2 bases, the J end lost 5 bases, and 14 bases lay between the germline ends. This CDR3 is built from 14 residues. Germline V gives CDR1 SGHRS, CDR2 YFSETQ. CDR3 in DNA: TGCGCCAGCAGCTTTGGGAGTGGTACGGACGAGCAGTACTTC. Amino acids: CASSFGSGTDEQYF.

The chain joins TRBV12-3 or TRBV12-4 to TRBJ1-2; TRBD1 is a possible D gene (6 bases). The germline V and J ends were trimmed by 6 bases and 5 bases, with 16 bases remaining between them. The CDR3 contains 14 residues. The CDR3 is CASRDSGQLYGYTF. The CDR3 DNA reads as TGTGCCAGCAGGGACTCCGGACAGCTATATGGCTACACCTTC.

This clonotype was counted at least ten times. The V call is TRBV5-6, the J call TRBJ2-5; 10 nucleotides agree with TRBD2. V dropped 3 bases and J dropped 2; count of bases not matched to a gene: 4. CDR3 size: 15 residues. Germline CDR1 is SGHDT and CDR2 is YYEEEE. The CDR3 loop reads CASSSGTSAQETQYF. In DNA form, the CDR3 reads TGTGCCAGCAGCTCCGGGACTAGCGCTCAAGAGACCCAGTACTTC.

This clonotype turned up a few times. The J gene is TRBJ2-2, the V gene TRBV9; D may be TRBD2 (5 bases). The CDR3 runs to 14 residues. The V end lost 3 bases, the J end lost 2 bases, and 8 bases lay between the germline ends. Germline CDR1 SGDLS, CDR2 YYNGEE. CDR3 in DNA: TGTGCCAGCAGCGGAGAGGGAAACACCGGGGAGCTGTTTTTT. It codes for CASSGEGNTGELFF.

The chain joins TRBV29-1 to TRBJ1-2; D is possibly TRBD1 (5 bases). V shed 6 bases and J shed 4 bases, with 15 bases lying between them. CDR1 and CDR2 (germline): SQVTM, ANQGSEA. The length of the CDR3 is 13 residues. The CDR3 DNA is TGCAGCGTACAAGTGGGGGGTTCCTATGGCTACACCTTC. Protein sequence: CSVQVGGSYGYTF.

This clonotype showed up many times. The rearrangement joins TRBV21-1 to TRBJ2-3; the tabulated D call, TRBD1, remains unverified against the DNA. TRBV21-1 is annotated as a pseudogene. This CDR3 comprises 17 residues. CDR3 in amino acids: CASSKDKARGLGDTQYF. The CDR3, as DNA: TGTGCCAGCAGCAAAGATAAGGCCAGGGGGCTTGGAGATACGCAGTATTTT.

This clonotype appeared many times. The chain joins TRBV5-1 to TRBJ2-5, with D tentatively TRBD1 (5 bases). V lost 1 base to trimming and J lost 3 bases, with 7 bases between them. This CDR3 is 13 amino acids long. CDR1 is SGHRS, CDR2 YFSETQ, per germline. DNA for the CDR3: TGCGCCAGCAGCTTGTCCAGGGAAGAGACCCAGTACTTC. It yields the protein CASSLSREETQYF.

Only a few counts were recorded for this clonotype. The chain is built from TRBV29-1 and TRBJ2-7, with D unclear. CDR3 length: 11 amino acids. The germline CDR1 and CDR2 sequences are SQVTM and ANQGSEA. V lost 4 bases, J lost 3 bases, and 7 bases lay in between. The CDR3, as DNA: TGCAGCGTTGGTTGGGGCTACGAGCAGTACTTC. Its translation: CSVGWGYEQYF.

This clonotype appeared many times. This sequence joins TRBV25-1 and TRBJ2-1, with TRBD2 identical over 9 bases. CDR3 length: 16 amino acids. J gave up 3 bases and V 6 bases, and 9 bases lay outside the gene matches. The V gene's germline CDR1 is MGHDK and CDR2 SYGVNS. The CDR3 DNA sequence: TGTGCCAGCAGCAACCCCCTAGCGGGGAACTACAATGAGCAGTTCTTC. Its translation is CASSNPLAGNYNEQFF.

This clonotype showed up many times. The J gene is TRBJ2-1, the V gene TRBV5-1; TRBD1 matches 7 bases. Germline CDR1 SGHRS, CDR2 YFSETQ. This CDR3 has 16 amino acids. The V and J ends lost 3 bases and 0 bases, in that order; junction bases with no gene match: 6. The DNA for the CDR3 is TGCGCCAGCAGCTCTTGGGACAGCAGCTCCTACAATGAGCAGTTCTTC. It encodes CASSSWDSSSYNEQFF.

This chain uses TRBV20-1 with TRBJ2-7; 7 bases are shared with TRBD2. The CDR3 consists of 16 residues. CDR1 is DFQATT, CDR2 SNEGSKA, per germline (reference sequence). The V and J ends lost 0 bases and 4 bases, in that order; junction bases with no gene match: 12. Written as DNA, the CDR3 is TGCAGTGCTAGAGAGATCGACAGTGGGGGAGGGTACGAGCAGTACTTC. Its protein is CSAREIDSGGGYEQYF.

Many counts were recorded for this clonotype. The rearrangement joins TRBV5-1 to TRBJ1-4; no reliable D call. In germline, CDR1 is SGHRS, CDR2 YFSETQ. The CDR3 is made up of 16 amino acids. V gave up 4 bases and J gave up 4 bases, with 17 bases separating them. As DNA, the CDR3 is TGCGCCAGCAGCCCTACGGACGGAGCGCATAATGAAAAACTGTTTTTT. Encoded protein: CASSPTDGAHNEKLFF. The variable domain in full, with the rest retrieved from reference TRBV5-1 and TRBJ1-4, is KAGVTQTPRYLIKTRGQQVTLSCSPISGHRSVSWYQQTPGQGLQFLFEYFSETQRNKGNFPGRFSGRQFSNSRSEMNVSTLELGDSALYLCASSPTDGAHNEKLFFGSGTQLSVL.

As regards this clonotype: No conserved phenylalanine or tryptophan ends this CDR3, so it is likely a read error. For the CDR3, the DNA is TGCAGCGTTGCCCTGGACAGCGCTAACTATGGCTACACCCTC. As protein: CSVALDSANYGYTL. V usage is TRBV29-1 and J usage is TRBJ1-2; a weak D match, TRBD1 (6 bases). The V gene lost 4 bases and the J gene lost 0 bases, with 12 bases spanning the gap. Per the germline V gene, CDR1 is SQVTM and CDR2 is ANQGSEA. CDR3 length: 14 amino acids.

This clonotype was observed many times. The gene calls are TRBV29-1 and TRBJ1-2; 8 bases fit TRBD1. Germline V gives CDR1 SQVTM, CDR2 ANQGSEA. The CDR3 length is 13 residues. V was pared by 6 bases and J by 7 bases, with 10 bases of the junction left unmatched. The chain's CDR3 is CSVLIGQGGGYTF. CDR3 in DNA: TGCAGCGTCCTCATTGGACAGGGCGGTGGCTACACCTTC. The full variable domain, in which reference TRBV29-1 and TRBJ1-2 provide the parts outside the CDR3, is SAVISQKPSRDICQRGTSLTIQCQVDSQVTMMFWYRQQPGQSLTLIATANQGSEATYESGFVIDKFPISRPNLTFSTLTVSNMSPEDSSIYLCSVLIGQGGGYTFGSGTRLTVV.